This T cell receptor beta chain appears in the sequencing data of a study of PD-1 blockade in classical Hodgkin lymphoma (dated by TCRdb to 2020 to 2021). For the study in its entirety: Nivolumab dosing was 3 mg/kg intravenously every 2 weeks, continuing until either disease progression or unacceptable toxicity. A peripheral blood immune signature of response to PD-1 blockade in classical Hodgkin lymphoma was defined using TCR beta sequencing and CyTOF. General study outcomes and caveats: Trial patients with a complete response had baseline diversity similar to that of newly diagnosed patients, while partial responders and progressors had significantly lower diversity. Baseline TCR diversity was reported to be lower in newly diagnosed patients than in healthy donors, and even lower in relapsed/refractory patients. A significant rise by C4D1 was seen in CD4+ but not CD8+ TCR diversity (p=0.0027 vs p=0.16), with the rise being most apparent in complete responders (p=0.02). Patients starting nivolumab less than 1 year after ASCT had lower diversity and were excluded from later analyses to avoid confounding by immune reconstitution. The study was limited to a single clinical trial cohort, and causes of repertoire differences, possibly disease activity or prior therapy, remained undefined.

The time point label here, explained by the study, means: cycle 2 day 1 (C2D1) of nivolumab. Every trial patient had relapsed after autologous stem cell transplantation, and cohorts A, B and C differed in prior brentuximab vedotin exposure. The trial cohort comprised 60 or so patients with relapsed/refractory classical Hodgkin lymphoma whose best overall responses were complete response, partial response or progressive disease. In the multi-cohort phase II CheckMate 205 trial, trial patients received single-agent nivolumab. An independent review committee assessed best overall response by applying the 2007 International Working Group response criteria. Trial PBMCs were collected just before the start of nivolumab (C1D1) and during therapy at cycle 2 day 1 and cycle 4 day 1. Peripheral blood was collected in 8 mL Vacutainer Cell Preparation Tubes, from which PBMCs were isolated by centrifugation and then cryopreserved.

A note on this clone: Its binding antigen is unknown. Per-base quality was not reported, and no clone a single base away is much larger than it.

From cysteine to phenylalanine, the CDR3 is 13 amino acids long. Only CDR3 DNA remains: 39 bases, in frame from the first base. Compared with germline, V lacks 5 bases and J lacks 6 bases; bases without a gene match: 4. CDR1 and CDR2 (MNHNS, SASEGT) derive from the germline V gene. The Qiagen DNeasy kit was used to extract genomic DNA from unsorted PBMCs and from the negatively selected CD4+ and CD8+ fractions. TCR beta CDR3 regions were amplified by immunoSEQ multiplex PCR using primers annealing to V and J segments. A synthetic immune receptor repertoire was used to minimize amplification bias, and any remaining bias was removed computationally after sequencing. Per the source publication's procedure: Custom Python scripts were used to quantify repertoire diversity as the Shannon entropy index. The unsorted, CD4+ and CD8+ repertoires were each analyzed separately, with the exception of combined analyses, where CD4+ and CD8+ sequences were merged in silico. A clone counted as expanded when the clone's frequency after treatment rose at least 2-fold relative to C1D1, and clones undetected at baseline were given a pseudocount of 0.5. Clones with 0 or 1 copy at C1D1 were classified as singleton clones, and clones with 2 or more copies were classified as non-singleton clones. Clones expanded in unsorted samples were annotated as CD4+, CD8+ or unknown by matching protein sequences in sorted samples from the same patient. Wilcoxon tests on paired samples were used to test diversity changes from C1D1 to C4D1. TCRdb provides this immuneACCESS table in a form limited to in-frame rearrangements. Some clones are lacking; in checked studies, under half of them reflect an unresolved V gene, and why the rest are absent is not known. Clonal size and the V and J genes are those of that table, whereas D and trimming came from the DNA. Across this sample there are around 10,000 clones, with over 70% seen only once. Jointly, the top ten make up roughly 35% of the sample.

The chain joins TRBV6-1 to TRBJ1-5; 7 of the junction bases match TRBD1. This clonotype was sampled from a human donor with classical Hodgkin lymphoma. The source material was peripheral blood mononuclear cells (PBMCs), sampled before the second cycle of nivolumab. The bases are TGTGCCAGCAGTAAACAGGGGACTCAGCCCCAGCATTTT. This is translated as CASSKQGTQPQHF.